This T cell receptor (beta chain) was sequenced during a study of blood T cells in healthy people across ages. The CDR3 is 19 residues long. Trimming pared 0 bases from V and 4 bases from J, leaving 24 bases between. Germline CDR1 SEHNR, CDR2 FQNEAQ (reference sequence). A second 7 to 11 cycle PCR used barcoded and J-beta primers. TCRdb called the 5' RACE reads again in MiXCR, with one record for every CDR3 protein. The table lists 780,000 or so distinct CDR3 sequences, more than 20% of them singletons, with more than 3% in the top ten. The same sample was also used in a study of T cells of mothers and their children.

This chain connects TRBV7-9 to TRBJ1-1; a weak D match, TRBD1 (5 bases). Input material: blood. This receptor was obtained from a boy aged 10-17 years in good health. CDR3 in amino acids: CASSLAGRDLGLWGTEAFF. The CDR3 nucleotides are TGTGCCAGCAGCTTAGCCGGTCGGGACTTAGGACTATGGGGCACTGAAGCTTTCTTT.